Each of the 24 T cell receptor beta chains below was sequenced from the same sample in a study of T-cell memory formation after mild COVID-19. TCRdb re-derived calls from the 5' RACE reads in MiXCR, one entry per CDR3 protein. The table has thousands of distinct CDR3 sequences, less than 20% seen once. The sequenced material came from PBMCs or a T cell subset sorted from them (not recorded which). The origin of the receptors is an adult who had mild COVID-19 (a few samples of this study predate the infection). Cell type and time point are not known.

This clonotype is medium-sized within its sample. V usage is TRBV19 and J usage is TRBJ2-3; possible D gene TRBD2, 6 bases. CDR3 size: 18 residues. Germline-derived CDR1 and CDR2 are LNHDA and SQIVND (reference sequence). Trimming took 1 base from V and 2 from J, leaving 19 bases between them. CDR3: CASSIGFMGKRATDTQYF. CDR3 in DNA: TGTGCCAGTAGTATAGGATTCATGGGCAAGCGGGCCACAGATACGCAGTATTTT.

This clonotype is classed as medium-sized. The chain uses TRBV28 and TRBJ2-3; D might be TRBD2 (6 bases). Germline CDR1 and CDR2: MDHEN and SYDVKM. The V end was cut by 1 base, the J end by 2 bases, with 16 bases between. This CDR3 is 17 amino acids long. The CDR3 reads CASSLLAAGQATDTQYF. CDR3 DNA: TGTGCCAGCAGTTTATTAGCAGCGGGTCAGGCCACAGATACGCAGTATTTT.

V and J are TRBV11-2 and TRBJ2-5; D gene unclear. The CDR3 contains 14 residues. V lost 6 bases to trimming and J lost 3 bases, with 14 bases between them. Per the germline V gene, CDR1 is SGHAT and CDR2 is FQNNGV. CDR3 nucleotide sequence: TGTGCCAGCAGAGATAACAAGTGGAAAGAGACCCAGTACTTC. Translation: CASRDNKWKETQYF.

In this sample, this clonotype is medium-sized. As DNA, the CDR3 is TGTGCCAGCAGCCGCCAGGGATTGGATACGCAGTATTTT. It codes for CASSRQGLDTQYF. This rearrangement joins TRBV3-1 to TRBJ2-3; maybe TRBD1 (5 bases). Germline assignment: CDR1 LGHDT and CDR2 YNNKEL (reference sequence). Trimming pared 4 bases from V and 6 bases from J, leaving 11 bases between. The CDR3 is 13 residues long.

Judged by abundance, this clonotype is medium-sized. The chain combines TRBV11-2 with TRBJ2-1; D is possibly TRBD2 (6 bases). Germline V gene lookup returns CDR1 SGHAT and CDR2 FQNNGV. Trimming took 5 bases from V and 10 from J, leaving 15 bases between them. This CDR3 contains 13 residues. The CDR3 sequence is CASSVKLAHEQFF. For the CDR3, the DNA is TGTGCCAGCAGCGTAAAACTAGCTCACGAGCAGTTCTTC.

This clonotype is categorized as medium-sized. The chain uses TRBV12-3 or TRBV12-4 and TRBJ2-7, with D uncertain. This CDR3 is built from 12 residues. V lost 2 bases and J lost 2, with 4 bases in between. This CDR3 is CASSLRAYEQYF. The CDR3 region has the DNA TGTGCCAGCAGTTTACGAGCCTACGAGCAGTACTTC.

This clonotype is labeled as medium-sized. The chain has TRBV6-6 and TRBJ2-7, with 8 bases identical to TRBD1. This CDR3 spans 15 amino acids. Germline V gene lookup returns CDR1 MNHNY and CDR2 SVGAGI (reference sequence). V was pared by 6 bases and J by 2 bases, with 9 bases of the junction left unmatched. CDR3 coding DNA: TGTGCCAGCAGCCTCCCCGGGACAGGAACCTACGAGCAGTACTTC. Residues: CASSLPGTGTYEQYF.

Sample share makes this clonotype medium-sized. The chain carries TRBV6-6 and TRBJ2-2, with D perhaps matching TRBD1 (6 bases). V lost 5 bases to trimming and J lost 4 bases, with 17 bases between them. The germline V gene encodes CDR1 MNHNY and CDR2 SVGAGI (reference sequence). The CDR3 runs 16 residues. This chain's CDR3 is CASSAPDRKLTGELFF. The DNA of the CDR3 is TGTGCCAGCAGTGCCCCAGACAGGAAACTCACCGGGGAGCTGTTTTTT.

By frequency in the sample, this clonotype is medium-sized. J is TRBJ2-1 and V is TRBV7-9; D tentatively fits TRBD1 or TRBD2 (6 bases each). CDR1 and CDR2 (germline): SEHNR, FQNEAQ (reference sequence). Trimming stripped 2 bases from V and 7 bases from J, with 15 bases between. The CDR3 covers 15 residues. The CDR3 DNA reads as TGTGCCAGCAGCTTACTCTTTAGGGGGGCTAATGAGCAGTTCTTC. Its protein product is CASSLLFRGANEQFF.

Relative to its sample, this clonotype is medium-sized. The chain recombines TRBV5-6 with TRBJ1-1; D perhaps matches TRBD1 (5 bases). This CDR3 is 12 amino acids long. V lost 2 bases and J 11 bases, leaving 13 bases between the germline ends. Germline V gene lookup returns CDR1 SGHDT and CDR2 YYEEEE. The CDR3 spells CASSFTTGGAFF. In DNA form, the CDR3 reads TGTGCCAGCAGCTTTACAACAGGAGGGGCTTTCTTT.

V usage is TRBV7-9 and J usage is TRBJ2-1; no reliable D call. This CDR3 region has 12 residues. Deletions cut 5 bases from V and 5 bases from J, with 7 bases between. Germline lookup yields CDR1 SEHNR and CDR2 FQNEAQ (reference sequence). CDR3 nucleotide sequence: TGTGCCAGCAGCCGGACCAACAATGAGCAGTTCTTC. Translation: CASSRTNNEQFF. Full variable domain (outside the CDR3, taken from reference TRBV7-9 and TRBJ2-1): DTGVSQNPRHKITKRGQNVTFRCDPISEHNRLYWYRQTLGQGPEFLTYFQNEAQLEKSRLLSDRFSAERPKGSFSTLEIQRTEQGDSAMYLCASSRTNNEQFFGPGTRLTVL.

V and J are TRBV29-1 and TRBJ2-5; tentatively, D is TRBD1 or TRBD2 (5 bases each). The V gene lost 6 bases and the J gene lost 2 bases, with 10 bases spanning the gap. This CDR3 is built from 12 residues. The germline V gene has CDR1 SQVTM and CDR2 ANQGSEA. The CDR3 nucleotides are TGCAGCGTGGGGGAGAGACAAGAGACCCAGTACTTC. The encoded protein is CSVGERQETQYF.

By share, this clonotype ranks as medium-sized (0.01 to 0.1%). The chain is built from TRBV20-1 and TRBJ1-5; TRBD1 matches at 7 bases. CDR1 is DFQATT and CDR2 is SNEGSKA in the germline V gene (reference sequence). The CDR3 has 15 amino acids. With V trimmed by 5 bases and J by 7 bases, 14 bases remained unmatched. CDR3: CSAPRDSGRRQPQHF. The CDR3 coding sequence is TGCAGTGCTCCCCGGGACAGCGGGAGAAGGCAGCCCCAGCATTTT.

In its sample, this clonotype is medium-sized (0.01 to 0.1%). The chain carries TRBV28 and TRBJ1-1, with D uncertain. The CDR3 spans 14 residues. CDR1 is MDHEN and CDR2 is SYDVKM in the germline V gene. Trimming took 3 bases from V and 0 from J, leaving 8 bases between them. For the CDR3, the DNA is TGTGCCAGCAGTTTTGAGGGTTTGAACACTGAAGCTTTCTTT. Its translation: CASSFEGLNTEAFF.

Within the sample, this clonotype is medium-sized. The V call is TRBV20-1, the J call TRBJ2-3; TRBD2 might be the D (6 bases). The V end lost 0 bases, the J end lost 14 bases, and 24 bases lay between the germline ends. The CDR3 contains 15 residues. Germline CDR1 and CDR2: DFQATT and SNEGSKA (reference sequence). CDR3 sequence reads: CSARDHLASSAGPYF. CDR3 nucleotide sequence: TGCAGTGCTAGAGATCACCTAGCGTCCTCAGCCGGTCCGTATTTT.

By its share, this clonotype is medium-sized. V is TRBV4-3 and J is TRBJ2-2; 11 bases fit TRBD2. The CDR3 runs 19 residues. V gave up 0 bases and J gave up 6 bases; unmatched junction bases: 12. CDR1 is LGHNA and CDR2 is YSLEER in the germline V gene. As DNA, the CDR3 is TGCGCCAGCAGCCAAGATCTCGGGGCTAGCGGGGGGCCACCCGGGGAGCTGTTTTTT. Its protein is CASSQDLGASGGPPGELFF.

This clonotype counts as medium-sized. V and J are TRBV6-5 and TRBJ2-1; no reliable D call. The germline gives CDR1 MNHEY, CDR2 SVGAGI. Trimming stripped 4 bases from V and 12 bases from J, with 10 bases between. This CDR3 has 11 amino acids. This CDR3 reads CASSSSGLQFF. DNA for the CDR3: TGTGCCAGCAGTTCCTCCGGGTTGCAGTTCTTC.

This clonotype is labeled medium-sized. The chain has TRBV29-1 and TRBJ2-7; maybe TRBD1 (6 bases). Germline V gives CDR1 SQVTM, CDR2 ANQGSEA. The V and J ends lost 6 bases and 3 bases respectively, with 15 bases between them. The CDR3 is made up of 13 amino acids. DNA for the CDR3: TGCAGCGTCACAACAGGGATCAGCTACGAGCAGTACTTC. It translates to CSVTTGISYEQYF.

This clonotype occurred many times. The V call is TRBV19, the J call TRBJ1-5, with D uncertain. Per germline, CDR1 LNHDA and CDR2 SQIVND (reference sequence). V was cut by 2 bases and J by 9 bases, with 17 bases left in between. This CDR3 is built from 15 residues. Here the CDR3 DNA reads TGTGCCAGTAGTATATCGTCGACGATTCTGCGGCCCCAGCATTTT. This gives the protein CASSISSTILRPQHF.

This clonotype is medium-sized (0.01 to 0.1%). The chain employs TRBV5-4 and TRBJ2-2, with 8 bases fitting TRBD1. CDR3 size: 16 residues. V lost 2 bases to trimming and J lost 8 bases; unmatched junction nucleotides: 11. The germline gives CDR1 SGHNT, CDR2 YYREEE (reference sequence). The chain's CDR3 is CASSLAVTGAEGELFF. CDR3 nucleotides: TGTGCCAGCAGCTTAGCGGTGACAGGGGCGGAAGGGGAGCTGTTTTTT.

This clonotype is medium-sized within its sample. CDR3 residues: CAISPTGTGTGNEQFF. The CDR3 nucleotides are TGTGCCATCAGCCCGACCGGGACAGGCACCGGCAATGAGCAGTTCTTC. This chain links TRBV10-3 with TRBJ2-1, with TRBD1 matching 8 bases. The V gene's germline CDR1 is ENHRY and CDR2 SYGVKD. CDR3 length equals 16 residues. After removal of 6 bases from V and 6 bases from J, the junction contained 13 bases not matched to a gene.

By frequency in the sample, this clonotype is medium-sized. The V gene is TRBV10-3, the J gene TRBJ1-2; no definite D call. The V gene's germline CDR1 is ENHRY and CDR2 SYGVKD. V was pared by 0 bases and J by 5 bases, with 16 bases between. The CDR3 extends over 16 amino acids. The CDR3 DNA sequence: TGTGCCATCAGTGAGTCGGAGCAGGCCCTTAGGTATGGCTACACCTTC. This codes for CAISESEQALRYGYTF.

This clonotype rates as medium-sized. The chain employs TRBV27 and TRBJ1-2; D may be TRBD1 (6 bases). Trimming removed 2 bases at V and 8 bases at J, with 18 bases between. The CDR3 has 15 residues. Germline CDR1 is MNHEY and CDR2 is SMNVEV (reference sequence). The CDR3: CASSLVPGAAGGYTF. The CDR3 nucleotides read TGTGCCAGCAGTTTAGTCCCGGGGGCCGCAGGAGGCTACACCTTC.

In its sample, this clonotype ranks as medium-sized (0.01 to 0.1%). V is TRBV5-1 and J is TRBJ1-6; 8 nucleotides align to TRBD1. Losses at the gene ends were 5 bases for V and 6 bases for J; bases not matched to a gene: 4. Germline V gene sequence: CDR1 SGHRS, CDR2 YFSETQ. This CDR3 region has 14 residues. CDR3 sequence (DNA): TGCGCCAGCAGTCGGACAGGGCGTAATTCACCCCTCCACTTT. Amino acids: CASSRTGRNSPLHF.